This TCR beta chain was observed in a study of beta chain features in type 1 diabetes. Study at large: No patient-donor differences in age, gender, total cells or subset yield.

As to this clone: The target antigen is unknown.

What was sequenced were expressed TCRB transcripts, since all of the isolated RNA had been reverse transcribed. About 3.57 million reads were obtained on average from naive, central memory and regulatory T cell samples. Profiled with immunoSEQ multiplex PCR; TCRdb holds only in-frame clones, not every one. In the table there are a few hundred thousand clones, around 24% of which are singletons. Whole-study results and caveats: All four CD4+ subsets of Type 1 diabetes patients contained TCRB CDR3s that were moderately but significantly shorter. The naive, central memory and Treg TCRB repertoires looked more alike in patients than they did in healthy donors.

This TCR derives from a woman in her 30s with type 1 diabetes. The sample was naive CD4+ T cells from blood.

The CDR3 DNA sequence: TGCGCCAGCAGCTTGGTGGCGGGGGGCCCGGAGACCCAGTACTTC. It specifies CASSLVAGGPETQYF. The chain joins TRBV5-1 to TRBJ2-5; 8 nucleotides align to TRBD2. This CDR3 spans 15 amino acids. V shed 0 bases, J shed 5 bases, and the junction held 6 bases outside the gene matches. Germline V gene lookup returns CDR1 SGHRS and CDR2 YFSETQ.